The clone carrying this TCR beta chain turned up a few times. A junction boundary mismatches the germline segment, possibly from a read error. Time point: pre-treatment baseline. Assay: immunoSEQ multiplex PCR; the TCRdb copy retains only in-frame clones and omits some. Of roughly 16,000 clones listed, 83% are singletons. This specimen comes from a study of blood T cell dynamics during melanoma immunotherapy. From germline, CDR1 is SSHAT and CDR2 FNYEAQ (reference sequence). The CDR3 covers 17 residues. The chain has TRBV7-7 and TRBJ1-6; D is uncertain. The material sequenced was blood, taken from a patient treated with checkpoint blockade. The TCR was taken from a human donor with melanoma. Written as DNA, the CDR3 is TGTGCTAGCAGCTTAGTCCAAAAGAGCTCCTATAATTCACCCCTCCACTTT. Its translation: CASSLVQKSSYNSPLHF.